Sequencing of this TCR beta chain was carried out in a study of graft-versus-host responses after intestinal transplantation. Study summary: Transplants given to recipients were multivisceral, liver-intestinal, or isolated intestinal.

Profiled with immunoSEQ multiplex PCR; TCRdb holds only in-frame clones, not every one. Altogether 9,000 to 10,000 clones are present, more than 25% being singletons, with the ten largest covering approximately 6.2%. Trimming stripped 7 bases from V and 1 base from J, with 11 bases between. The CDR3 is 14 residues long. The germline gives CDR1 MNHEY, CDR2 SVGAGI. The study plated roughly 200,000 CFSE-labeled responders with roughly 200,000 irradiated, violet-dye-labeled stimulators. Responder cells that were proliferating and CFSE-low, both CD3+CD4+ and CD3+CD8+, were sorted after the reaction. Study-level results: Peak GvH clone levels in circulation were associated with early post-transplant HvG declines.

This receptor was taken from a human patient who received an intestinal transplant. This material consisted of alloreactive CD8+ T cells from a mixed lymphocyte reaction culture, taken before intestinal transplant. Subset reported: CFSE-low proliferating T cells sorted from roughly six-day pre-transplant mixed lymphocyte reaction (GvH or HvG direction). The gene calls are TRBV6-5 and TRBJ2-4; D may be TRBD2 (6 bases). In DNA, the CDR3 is TGTGCCAGCACCTCCCGGGGGGCCAAAAACATTCAGTACTTC. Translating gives CASTSRGAKNIQYF.